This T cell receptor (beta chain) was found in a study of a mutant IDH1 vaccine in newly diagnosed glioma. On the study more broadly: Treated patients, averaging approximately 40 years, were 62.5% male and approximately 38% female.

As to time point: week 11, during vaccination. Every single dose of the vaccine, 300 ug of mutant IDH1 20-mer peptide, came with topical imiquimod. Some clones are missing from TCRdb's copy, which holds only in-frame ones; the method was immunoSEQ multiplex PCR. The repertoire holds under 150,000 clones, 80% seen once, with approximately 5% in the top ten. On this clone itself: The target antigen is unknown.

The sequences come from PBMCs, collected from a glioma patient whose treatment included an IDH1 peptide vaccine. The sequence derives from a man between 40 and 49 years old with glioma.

The CDR3 bases are TGTGCCAGTGGACAGGGTAGATCCTACGAGCAGTACTTC. Translation gives CASGQGRSYEQYF. V and J are TRBV6-5 and TRBJ2-7; 8 positions agree with TRBD1. This CDR3 is built from 13 residues. V lost 9 bases to trimming and J lost 1 base; unmatched junction nucleotides: 5. The germline CDR1 and CDR2 sequences are MNHEY and SVGAGI.